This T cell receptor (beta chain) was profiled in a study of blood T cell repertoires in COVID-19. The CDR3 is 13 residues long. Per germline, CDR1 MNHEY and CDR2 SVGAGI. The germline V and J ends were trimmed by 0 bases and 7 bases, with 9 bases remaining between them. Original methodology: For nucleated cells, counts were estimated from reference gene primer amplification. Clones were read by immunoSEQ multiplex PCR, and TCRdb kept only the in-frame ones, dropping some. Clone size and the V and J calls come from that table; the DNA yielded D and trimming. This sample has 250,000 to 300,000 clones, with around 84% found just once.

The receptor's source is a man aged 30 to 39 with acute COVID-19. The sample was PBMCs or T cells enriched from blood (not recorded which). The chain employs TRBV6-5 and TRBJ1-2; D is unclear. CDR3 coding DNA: TGTGCCAGCAGTTACTCGTACGTTAGTGGCTACACCTTC. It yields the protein CASSYSYVSGYTF.